Listed here are 31 T cell receptor beta chains from one sample, sequenced in a study of blood T cell repertoires in COVID-19. Sequencing was performed with immunoSEQ multiplex PCR; in TCRdb, only in-frame clones are kept and a portion is missing. The data show about 350,000 clones, roughly nine tenths seen once. The material sequenced was peripheral blood. The source of these receptors is a woman aged 60-75 years with COVID-19, enrolled during active disease.

The chain carries TRBV7-9 and TRBJ1-5; D call uncertain. Germline CDR1 reads SEHNR; CDR2 reads FQNEAQ (reference sequence). Trimming removed 4 bases at V and 0 bases at J, with 7 bases between. The CDR3 has 14 amino acids. DNA for the CDR3: TGTGCCAGCAGCTACGGGGATAGCAATCAGCCCCAGCATTTT. It translates to CASSYGDSNQPQHF.

The chain employs TRBV5-4 and TRBJ2-2; 10 bases line up with TRBD2. Germline CDR1 is SGHNT and CDR2 is YYREEE (reference sequence). The CDR3 runs to 19 residues. The trim removed 4 bases at V and 8 bases at J, leaving 20 bases unmatched. CDR3 coding DNA: TGTGCCAGCAGCAACGGACTAGCGGCACACCGAGGTCGGTTTGGGGAGCTGTTTTTT. Protein product: CASSNGLAAHRGRFGELFF.

This chain joins TRBV28 and TRBJ2-3, with D possibly TRBD1 on 6 matching bases. Trimming pared 2 bases from V and 4 bases from J, leaving 13 bases between. Germline V lookup: CDR1 MDHEN, CDR2 SYDVKM. This CDR3 has 15 residues. The CDR3 DNA reads TGTGCCAGCAGTTTAGGCGGGTCAGGGGCAGATACGCAGTATTTT. Translation: CASSLGGSGADTQYF.

This chain connects TRBV28 to TRBJ2-5; the match to TRBD2 covers 7 bases. Germline values: CDR1 MDHEN, CDR2 SYDVKM. The CDR3 runs to 14 residues. The junction had 9 bases not matched to a gene; V was cut back by 2 bases and J by 9 bases. CDR3 coding DNA: TGTGCCAGCAGTTTAGGATGGGGGGGTTCGGCCCAGTACTTC. Amino acid sequence: CASSLGWGGSAQYF.

The gene calls are TRBV4-2 and TRBJ2-7; D might be TRBD1 (5 bases). This CDR3 comprises 14 residues. Per germline, CDR1 LGHNA and CDR2 YNFKEQ. V was cut by 0 bases and J by 5 bases, with 11 bases left in between. The DNA for the CDR3 is TGTGCCAGCAGCCAAGATCGACAGTTCCACGAGCAGTACTTC. Translation gives CASSQDRQFHEQYF.

The rearrangement links TRBV5-1 to TRBJ2-5; 11 bases match TRBD1. Per germline, CDR1 SGHRS and CDR2 YFSETQ. The CDR3 sequence is 17 residues long. V was clipped by 0 bases and J by 5 bases; unmatched bases: 9. The CDR3 DNA reads TGCGCCAGCAGCTTGGGACGGACGGGGACAGGGGGGGAGACCCAGTACTTC. It is translated as CASSLGRTGTGGETQYF.

This sequence joins TRBV28 and TRBJ2-2; D is undetermined. This CDR3 spans 13 amino acids. V lost 3 bases to trimming and J lost 4 bases, with 6 bases between them. The germline gives CDR1 MDHEN, CDR2 SYDVKM. CDR3 coding DNA: TGTGCCAGCAGTTTGCAGGTCACCGGGGAGCTGTTTTTT. It encodes CASSLQVTGELFF. Full variable domain (rest looked up from reference TRBV28 and TRBJ2-2): DVKVTQSSRYLVKRTGEKVFLECVQDMDHENMFWYRQDPGLGLRLIYFSYDVKMKEKGDIPEGYSVSREKKERFSLILESASTNQTSMYLCASSLQVTGELFFGEGSRLTVL.

The chain carries TRBV10-3 and TRBJ1-5; D gene uncertain. Germline V lookup: CDR1 ENHRY, CDR2 SYGVKD. Trimming left V 7 bases short and J 4 bases short, with 11 bases between. This CDR3 is 13 amino acids long. CDR3 DNA: TGTGCCATCACCCCAGGCCTGAATCAGCCCCAGCATTTT. Translating gives CAITPGLNQPQHF.

The V and J genes are TRBV27 and TRBJ2-1; no definite D call. Germline V gene lookup returns CDR1 MNHEY and CDR2 SMNVEV (reference sequence). This CDR3 region has 13 residues. V was shortened by 3 bases and J by 9 bases, with 12 bases between the two germline ends. The CDR3 here is CASSFPSAGEQFF. In DNA form, the CDR3 reads TGTGCCAGCAGTTTCCCCTCTGCCGGTGAGCAGTTCTTC.

Turning to this clone: A read error may produce the germline difference seen at one junction end. CDR3 sequence: CASSESRGWGCTF. DNA for the CDR3: TGTGCCAGCAGCGAGAGCAGGGGATGGGGCTGCACCTTC. The chain joins TRBV5-6 to TRBJ1-2; tentative D call: TRBD1 (6 bases). CDR1 SGHDT and CDR2 YYEEEE come from the germline V gene. The length of the CDR3 is 13 residues.

V and J are TRBV9 and TRBJ2-7, with D possibly matching TRBD1 (5 bases). The germline V gene encodes CDR1 SGDLS and CDR2 YYNGEE. Between the trimmed V and J ends, which lost 0 bases and 7 bases, there was a span of 17 bases. The CDR3 is made up of 15 amino acids. The CDR3 protein is CASSVAQGGPMEQYF. In DNA, the CDR3 is TGTGCCAGCAGCGTAGCCCAGGGTGGGCCGATGGAGCAGTACTTC.

The chain carries TRBV29-1 and TRBJ2-7; possible D gene TRBD1, 5 bases. V gave up 7 bases and J gave up 6 bases, with 13 bases separating them. This CDR3 comprises 11 residues. Germline V gene lookup returns CDR1 SQVTM and CDR2 ANQGSEA. This chain's CDR3 is CSARQGTEQYF. For the CDR3, the DNA is TGCAGCGCCCGGCAGGGCACCGAGCAGTACTTC.

This chain joins TRBV14 and TRBJ1-2; 7 bases map to TRBD1. From germline, CDR1 is SGHDN and CDR2 FVKESK. The CDR3 has 13 residues. The V gene end was trimmed by 2 bases and the J gene end by 6 bases; junction bases not matched to a gene: 3. CDR3 protein: CASSQLDRDGYTF. CDR3 nucleotide sequence: TGTGCCAGCAGCCAATTAGACAGGGATGGCTACACCTTC.

The V and J genes are TRBV11-2 and TRBJ1-3; D might be TRBD1 (5 bases). The V end lost 6 bases, the J end lost 0 bases, and 12 bases lay between the germline ends. The CDR3 totals 15 residues. Germline-derived CDR1 and CDR2 are SGHAT and FQNNGV. CDR3 residues: CASSPSRGSGNTIYF. CDR3 in DNA: TGTGCCAGCAGTCCTAGTAGGGGCTCTGGAAACACCATATATTTT.

This chain connects TRBV9 to TRBJ1-5, with D unclear. The V end was cut by 0 bases, the J end by 4 bases, with 8 bases between. Germline V lookup: CDR1 SGDLS, CDR2 YYNGEE. This CDR3 comprises 14 residues. The CDR3 sequence is CASSVDGANQPQHF. In DNA form, the CDR3 reads TGTGCCAGCAGCGTAGATGGTGCGAATCAGCCCCAGCATTTT.

V gene TRBV6-5 combines with J gene TRBJ1-2; a possible D gene is TRBD1 (6 bases). Germline V CDR1 and CDR2: MNHEY, SVGAGI. The CDR3 consists of 13 residues. V dropped 7 bases and J dropped 4 bases, with 13 bases sitting between them. The CDR3 spells CASTPQGLYGYTF. CDR3 sequence (DNA): TGTGCCAGCACCCCACAGGGCCTCTATGGCTACACCTTC.

The V and J genes are TRBV28 and TRBJ1-2, with a tentative D call TRBD1 (5 bases). The V and J ends lost 5 bases and 2 bases respectively, with 12 bases between them. The CDR3 spans 14 residues. Looked up from germline, CDR1 is MDHEN and CDR2 is SYDVKM. CDR3: CASSRWRGNYGYTF. CDR3 nucleotide sequence: TGTGCCAGCAGTCGCTGGAGGGGAAACTATGGCTACACCTTC.

The CDR3 bases are TGTGCCAGCAGTGAAAGGGGGCCTGAAGCTTTCTTT. It specifies CASSERGPEAFF. The V and J genes are TRBV6-1 and TRBJ1-1; TRBD1 aligns across 7 bases. With V trimmed by 2 bases and J by 6 bases, 0 bases remained unmatched. The CDR3 spans 12 residues. Germline CDR1 and CDR2: MNHNS and SASEGT.

CDR3 nucleotide sequence: TGTGCCAGCAGCCAAAGGGACAGGGTCGCCTACGAGCAGTACTTC. Amino acid sequence: CASSQRDRVAYEQYF. V gene TRBV16 combines with J gene TRBJ2-7, with 9 positions matching TRBD1. From germline, CDR1 is KGHSY and CDR2 FQNENV. The V and J ends lost 2 bases and 2 bases, in that order; junction bases with no gene match: 4. This CDR3 is 15 amino acids long.

This clone occurred once. V is TRBV5-1 and J is TRBJ1-2; D might be TRBD1 (6 bases). The CDR3 runs 15 residues. The V gene lost 0 bases and the J gene lost 8 bases, with 17 bases spanning the gap. Germline CDR1 and CDR2: SGHRS and YFSETQ. CDR3 nucleotide sequence: TGCGCCAGCAGCTTGGGTCCGGACAGTCGGCCGGGCTACACCTTC. This sequence encodes CASSLGPDSRPGYTF.

V gene TRBV19 combines with J gene TRBJ1-4; a weak D match, TRBD1 (6 bases). This CDR3 contains 14 residues. CDR1 is LNHDA and CDR2 is SQIVND in the germline V gene (reference sequence). V was shortened by 4 bases and J by 10 bases, with 16 bases between the two germline ends. The CDR3 DNA is TGTGCCAGTAGTAACGGGCAGGGGATGGGAAAACTGTTTTTT. This translates into CASSNGQGMGKLFF. Supplemented by reference TRBV19 and TRBJ1-4, the full variable domain reads DGGITQSPKYLFRKEGQNVTLSCEQNLNHDAMYWYRQDPGQGLRLIYYSQIVNDFQKGDIAEGYSVSREKKESFPLTVTSAQKNPTAFYLCASSNGQGMGKLFFGSGTQLSVL.

V usage is TRBV29-1 and J usage is TRBJ1-1, with TRBD1 identical over 8 bases. Germline CDR1 reads SQVTM; CDR2 reads ANQGSEA. The J segment lost 4 bases and the V segment lost 7 bases, leaving 5 bases of the junction unmatched. The CDR3 is 12 residues long. The CDR3 loop is CSAQTGGTEAFF. The CDR3 DNA reads as TGCAGCGCTCAAACAGGGGGCACTGAAGCTTTCTTT.

The rearrangement uses TRBV7-9 and TRBJ1-1; 11 nucleotides align to TRBD1. The V gene's germline CDR1 is SEHNR and CDR2 FQNEAQ (reference sequence). With V trimmed by 3 bases and J by 1 base, 4 bases remained unmatched. This CDR3 has 16 amino acids. Written as DNA, the CDR3 is TGTGCCAGCAGCTTTTGGACAGGGGGCCGGAACACTGAAGCTTTCTTT. Protein sequence: CASSFWTGGRNTEAFF.

The chain is built from TRBV25-1 and TRBJ1-3; possibly TRBD1 for D (5 bases). The CDR3 has 15 amino acids. CDR1 and CDR2 (germline): MGHDK, SYGVNS. Trimming left V 8 bases short and J 0 bases short, with 14 bases between. Here the CDR3 DNA reads TGTGCCAGCTCTGCCGCGGGGGTCTCTGGAAACACCATATATTTT. Residues: CASSAAGVSGNTIYF.

V usage is TRBV18 and J usage is TRBJ2-2, with D unclear. V was trimmed by 0 bases and J by 2 bases, leaving 7 bases between them. The CDR3 has 15 amino acids. Germline lookup yields CDR1 KGHSH and CDR2 LQKENI. The CDR3 DNA reads as TGTGCCAGCTCACCACCGTCCCTCAACACCGGGGAGCTGTTTTTT. This translates into CASSPPSLNTGELFF.

The chain combines TRBV5-1 with TRBJ1-4; D not certain. This CDR3 is 16 amino acids long. V lost 1 base to trimming and J lost 0 bases, with 10 bases between them. Germline V gene sequence: CDR1 SGHRS, CDR2 YFSETQ. The CDR3 coding sequence is TGCGCCAGCAGCTTGCTTCCTCCAGCAACTAATGAAAAACTGTTTTTT. It translates to CASSLLPPATNEKLFF.

The chain is built from TRBV19 and TRBJ2-3; tentatively, D is TRBD1 (5 bases). Trimming pared 8 bases from V and 0 bases from J, leaving 12 bases between. Per germline, CDR1 LNHDA and CDR2 SQIVND (reference sequence). There are 14 residues in the CDR3. The CDR3 region is CASLDSYSTDTQYF. In nucleotides, the CDR3 is TGTGCCAGTTTAGACAGCTATAGCACAGATACGCAGTATTTT.

The rearrangement joins TRBV3-1 (or the pseudogene TRBV3-2) to TRBJ2-3, with TRBD2 matching 14 bases. Germline CDR1 is LGHDT and CDR2 is YNNKEL (reference sequence). This CDR3 is built from 17 residues. Trimming removed 2 bases from V and 4 bases from J; junction bases left unmatched: 5. CDR3 loop: CASSQRWTSGGPDTQYF. The CDR3 DNA is TGTGCCAGCAGCCAACGCTGGACTAGCGGGGGGCCAGATACGCAGTATTTT.

In this sample, this clone turned up once. V is TRBV7-9 and J is TRBJ2-1; 11 positions match TRBD2. Trimming took 5 bases from V and 4 from J; bases not matched to a gene: 7. The CDR3 contains 16 residues. CDR1 and CDR2 from the germline V gene are SEHNR and FQNEAQ (reference sequence). The CDR3 region has the DNA TGTGCCAGCAGCGTATCCGGGACTAGCGGATACAATGAGCAGTTCTTC. As protein: CASSVSGTSGYNEQFF.

The chain joins TRBV5-1 to TRBJ2-3; possibly TRBD1 for D (5 bases). CDR1 and CDR2 from the germline V gene are SGHRS and YFSETQ. This CDR3 comprises 15 residues. The V and J ends lost 0 bases and 2 bases respectively, with 10 bases between them. In nucleotides, the CDR3 is TGCGCCAGCAGCTTGGAGGGGTACCTCACAGATACGCAGTATTTT. It is translated as CASSLEGYLTDTQYF.

The rearrangement uses TRBV28 and TRBJ1-1; a possible D gene is TRBD1 (5 bases). V lost 4 bases and J lost 10, with 10 bases in between. This CDR3 has 11 amino acids. CDR1 is MDHEN and CDR2 is SYDVKM in the germline V gene. CDR3 in DNA: TGTGCCAGCAGTTCAGGGAGGCGAGCTTTCTTT. Its translation is CASSSGRRAFF.